This T cell receptor beta chain originates from a study of cytomegalovirus exposure and HLA in healthy donors. Study-wide results and limits: There were some public TCRs occurring in many donors, but most TCR sequences were rare. In a later analysis, compared with equally common non-associated chains, HLA-associated beta chains were more expanded.

As for the donors, each was a healthy bone marrow donor. Note on this clone: As yet, its antigen is unknown.

The PCR used 60 Vbeta and 13 Jbeta primers. The data were produced by immunoSEQ multiplex PCR, yet TCRdb's version contains in-frame clones alone and is incomplete. The sample lists roughly 190,000 clones, 80% to 85% occurring once. This clonotype was obtained from a woman aged 18-30 years in good health and CMV-seronegative. The sample taken for sequencing was PBMCs.

CDR3 sequence (DNA): TGTGCCAGTAGTGACAGGGTTGAGCAGTTCTTC. It is translated as CASSDRVEQFF. The chain carries TRBV19 and TRBJ2-1; 7 nucleotides align to TRBD1. V was clipped by 5 bases and J by 9 bases; unmatched bases: 1. The CDR3 length is 11 residues. Looked up from germline, CDR1 is LNHDA and CDR2 is SQIVND (reference sequence).